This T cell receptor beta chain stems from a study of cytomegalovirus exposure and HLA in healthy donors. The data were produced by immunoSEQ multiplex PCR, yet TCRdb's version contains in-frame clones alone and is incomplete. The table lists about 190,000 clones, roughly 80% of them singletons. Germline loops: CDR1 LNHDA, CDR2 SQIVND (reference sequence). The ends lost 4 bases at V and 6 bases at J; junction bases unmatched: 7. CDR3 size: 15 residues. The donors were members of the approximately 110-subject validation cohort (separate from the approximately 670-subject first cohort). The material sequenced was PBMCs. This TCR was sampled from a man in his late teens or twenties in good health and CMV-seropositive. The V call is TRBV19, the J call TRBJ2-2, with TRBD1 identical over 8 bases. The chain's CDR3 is CASSRPDRVSGELFF. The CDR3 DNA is TGTGCCAGTAGTAGACCGGACAGGGTGTCCGGGGAGCTGTTTTTT.